The 26 T cell receptor beta chains below were found in one sample sequenced in a study of blood T cell repertoires in COVID-19. Using immunoSEQ multiplex PCR, the repertoire was profiled, and TCRdb retains in-frame clones only, with some absent. The data show 100,000 or so clones, over 80% seen once. The specimen was peripheral blood. Receptor source: an older woman with active COVID-19.

V usage is TRBV6-6 and J usage is TRBJ2-7, with D uncertain. V lost 0 bases to trimming and J lost 3 bases, with 12 bases between them. The CDR3 is 15 residues long. From germline, CDR1 is MNHNY and CDR2 SVGAGI (reference sequence). The CDR3 DNA reads TGTGCCAGCAGTTACTCGAGTACCCGTAACTACGAGCAGTACTTC. Its translation: CASSYSSTRNYEQYF.

This chain joins TRBV11-2 and TRBJ2-7; perhaps TRBD1 as D (6 bases). CDR1 and CDR2 (germline): SGHAT, FQNNGV. The length of the CDR3 is 16 residues. V was shortened by 0 bases and J by 2 bases, with 14 bases between the two germline ends. In DNA form, the CDR3 reads TGTGCCAGCAGCTTAGATCTGGGGGCTATAGCCTACGAGCAGTACTTC. Translated, it gives CASSLDLGAIAYEQYF.

The chain links TRBV11-2 to TRBJ1-5, with unresolved D. V was pared by 2 bases and J by 3 bases, with 5 bases between. The V gene's germline CDR1 is SGHAT and CDR2 FQNNGV. The CDR3 runs 13 residues. Here the CDR3 DNA reads TGTGCCAGCAGCTTAAGACACAATCAGCCCCAGCATTTT. It is translated as CASSLRHNQPQHF.

The sample holds one count of this clone. The chain recombines TRBV18 with TRBJ2-7; 9 bases match TRBD2. Germline trimming cut 1 base from V and 2 bases from J; bases unmatched to any gene: 3. From germline, CDR1 is KGHSH and CDR2 LQKENI. The CDR3 has 15 residues. CDR3 protein: CASSPQPSGTYEQYF. The CDR3 DNA sequence: TGTGCCAGCTCACCACAACCTAGCGGGACCTACGAGCAGTACTTC.

This clone was picked up one time. V gene TRBV7-9 combines with J gene TRBJ1-1, with D unresolved. The length of the CDR3 is 13 residues. Trimming took 5 bases from V and 1 from J, leaving 8 bases between them. Germline lookup yields CDR1 SEHNR and CDR2 FQNEAQ (reference sequence). CDR3: CASSLAQNTEAFF. DNA for the CDR3: TGTGCCAGCAGCCTGGCCCAGAACACTGAAGCTTTCTTT.

The chain uses TRBV5-8 and TRBJ1-2; 9 bases agree with TRBD1. Losses at the gene ends were 4 bases for V and 2 bases for J; bases not matched to a gene: 9. Germline CDR1 and CDR2: SGHTS and YDEGEE. This CDR3 region has 16 residues. CDR3 nucleotides: TGTGCCAGCAGCGTTGGGGGGACAGGGAGGAACTATGGCTACACCTTC. The encoded protein is CASSVGGTGRNYGYTF.

CDR3 in amino acids: CASSSLPMNTEAFF. The CDR3 nucleotides read TGTGCCAGCAGTTCACTGCCCATGAACACTGAAGCTTTCTTT. The chain joins TRBV28 to TRBJ1-1, with D unresolved. The CDR3 is made up of 14 amino acids. Germline assignment: CDR1 MDHEN and CDR2 SYDVKM. V lost 4 bases to trimming and J lost 0 bases, with 9 bases between them.

The chain links TRBV7-9 to TRBJ2-2, with 11 nucleotides matching TRBD2. Germline CDR1 reads SEHNR; CDR2 reads FQNEAQ (reference sequence). After removal of 5 bases from V and 5 bases from J, the junction contained 10 bases not matched to a gene. This CDR3 comprises 17 residues. CDR3 bases: TGTGCCAGCAGCCCCTTAGCGGGAGGGCCGAGGACCGGGGAGCTGTTTTTT. It is translated as CASSPLAGGPRTGELFF.

J is TRBJ2-3 and V is TRBV19, with 7 bases that match TRBD1. V dropped 7 bases and J dropped 1; count of bases not matched to a gene: 5. CDR3 length: 14 amino acids. Germline CDR1 reads LNHDA; CDR2 reads SQIVND (reference sequence). Written as DNA, the CDR3 is TGTGCCAGTAAACAGGGGTACGGCACAGATACGCAGTATTTT. Its protein is CASKQGYGTDTQYF.

The chain is built from TRBV10-3 and TRBJ1-2; 8 bases map to TRBD1. Trimming took 6 bases from V and 4 from J; bases not matched to a gene: 7. CDR1 and CDR2 from the germline V gene are ENHRY and SYGVKD. CDR3 length: 14 amino acids. The CDR3: CAIRGQETSYGYTF. In DNA, the CDR3 is TGTGCCATCAGGGGACAGGAAACCTCCTATGGCTACACCTTC.

The chain has TRBV6-5 and TRBJ2-2; no firm D call. Trimming removed 7 bases from V and 0 bases from J, with 6 bases in between. The germline gives CDR1 MNHEY, CDR2 SVGAGI. CDR3 length equals 13 residues. Here the CDR3 DNA reads TGTGCCAGCACACAATCGAACACCGGGGAGCTGTTTTTT. It specifies CASTQSNTGELFF.

The chain joins TRBV5-4 to TRBJ2-7; 12 nucleotides align to TRBD2. This CDR3 is built from 15 residues. Germline V gene lookup returns CDR1 SGHNT and CDR2 YYREEE (reference sequence). V gave up 3 bases and J gave up 6 bases; unmatched junction bases: 7. Here the CDR3 DNA reads TGTGCCAGCAGCTCCTCTAGCGGGAGGGCTTTCGAGCAGTACTTC. This codes for CASSSSSGRAFEQYF.

V usage is TRBV28 and J usage is TRBJ1-3, with D possibly matching TRBD1 (5 bases). This CDR3 has 16 amino acids. V lost 4 bases, J lost 0 bases, and 13 bases lay in between. Looked up from germline, CDR1 is MDHEN and CDR2 is SYDVKM. CDR3 nucleotide sequence: TGTGCCAGCAGTTCCGAACAGGCAGGCTCTGGAAACACCATATATTTT. Protein: CASSSEQAGSGNTIYF.

This clone appeared once. The rearrangement links TRBV19 to TRBJ1-5; D is ambiguous. Trimming removed 11 bases at V and 4 bases at J, with 18 bases between. Germline values: CDR1 LNHDA, CDR2 SQIVND (reference sequence). CDR3 length: 14 residues. CDR3 sequence reads: CAASPQAGNQPQHF. The CDR3 DNA is TGTGCCGCCAGTCCTCAGGCGGGGAATCAGCCCCAGCATTTT.

The rearrangement links TRBV5-1 to TRBJ1-2; 9 positions agree with TRBD1. CDR3 length: 13 amino acids. V gave up 5 bases and J gave up 5 bases; unmatched junction bases: 4. Germline lookup yields CDR1 SGHRS and CDR2 YFSETQ. The CDR3 DNA sequence: TGCGCCAGCAGTTCGACAGGGGGGTATGGCTACACCTTC. Protein sequence: CASSSTGGYGYTF.

In this sample, this clone turned up once. The chain combines TRBV6-1 with TRBJ2-1, with TRBD1 identical over 9 bases. From germline, CDR1 is MNHNS and CDR2 SASEGT. CDR3 size: 17 residues. V shed 2 bases and J 4 bases; nucleotides not matched to a gene: 9. The CDR3 sequence: CASSERVGTGIYNEQFF. The DNA of the CDR3 is TGTGCCAGCAGTGAAAGAGTAGGGACAGGGATTTACAATGAGCAGTTCTTC.

The chain has TRBV5-8 and TRBJ1-2; D remains unclear. Trimming pared 5 bases from V and 3 bases from J, leaving 17 bases between. The CDR3 is 15 residues long. Looked up from germline, CDR1 is SGHTS and CDR2 is YDEGEE. The CDR3 loop reads CASRPAGELDYGYTF. The CDR3 coding sequence is TGTGCCAGCAGGCCGGCAGGCGAGTTGGACTATGGCTACACCTTC.

There are a few counts of this clone. The chain combines TRBV29-1 with TRBJ1-2, with D possibly TRBD1 on 6 matching bases. Per the germline V gene, CDR1 is SQVTM and CDR2 is ANQGSEA. V was pared by 2 bases and J by 6 bases, with 13 bases between. The CDR3 has 13 residues. The CDR3 nucleotides read TGCAGCGTTGAAAACAGGGCGGTCGATGGCTACACCTTC. Translation gives CSVENRAVDGYTF.

CDR3 nucleotide sequence: TGTGCCAGTAGTATTGCAGGGGGCGAAGGCTACACCTTC. It is translated as CASSIAGGEGYTF. The chain joins TRBV19 to TRBJ1-2, with 8 bases aligning to TRBD1. The V gene's germline CDR1 is LNHDA and CDR2 SQIVND (reference sequence). The CDR3 has 13 amino acids. The J segment lost 8 bases and the V segment lost 3 bases, leaving 5 bases of the junction unmatched.

The rearrangement uses TRBV10-1 and TRBJ2-7; a weak D match, TRBD1 (6 bases). The germline V and J ends were trimmed by 6 bases and 5 bases, with 14 bases remaining between them. CDR1 WNHNN and CDR2 SYGVQD come from the germline V gene (reference sequence). There are 13 residues in the CDR3. This CDR3 reads CASSRGDVNEQYF. CDR3 coding DNA: TGCGCCAGCAGCAGGGGTGATGTTAACGAGCAGTACTTC.

The chain joins TRBV14 to TRBJ2-3, with unresolved D. The germline V gene has CDR1 SGHDN and CDR2 FVKESK. The CDR3 covers 11 residues. The V and J ends lost 6 bases and 6 bases respectively, with 7 bases between them. CDR3 nucleotides: TGTGCCAGCAGTTACAGTGATACGCAGTATTTT. As protein: CASSYSDTQYF.

The V call is TRBV6-5, the J call TRBJ2-7; possible D gene TRBD1, 6 bases. The CDR3 consists of 13 residues. With 11 bases removed from V and 3 bases from J, the gap between germline ends came to 17 bases. Germline-derived CDR1 and CDR2 are MNHEY and SVGAGI. The DNA for the CDR3 is TGTGCCGGTTCCGGGACAAAAAACTACGAGCAGTACTTC. Its protein product is CAGSGTKNYEQYF.

This clone came up once. The V and J genes are TRBV5-1 and TRBJ1-3; no definite D call. This CDR3 is 16 amino acids long. Trimming shortened V by 0 bases and J by 0 bases, and 10 bases separated the two germline ends. Per germline, CDR1 SGHRS and CDR2 YFSETQ. CDR3 DNA sequence: TGCGCCAGCAGCTTGGACCCCGGGGTCTCTGGAAACACCATATATTTT. This translates into CASSLDPGVSGNTIYF.

The genes are TRBV6-5 and TRBJ1-5, with 7 bases aligning to TRBD1. Germline CDR1 is MNHEY and CDR2 is SVGAGI. There are 14 residues in the CDR3. After removal of 6 bases from V and 3 bases from J, the junction contained 5 bases not matched to a gene. CDR3 coding DNA: TGTGCCAGCAGCCGTACAGGGGACAATCAGCCCCAGCATTTT. Its protein is CASSRTGDNQPQHF.

The chain combines TRBV10-2 with TRBJ2-1; 11 nucleotides agree with TRBD2. With 2 bases clipped from V and 9 bases from J, the junction kept 6 bases outside the gene matches. Germline CDR1 WSHSY, CDR2 SAAADI. This CDR3 has 15 residues. The CDR3, as DNA: TGCGCCAGCAGTGAGCCTAGCGGGGGGCGGTCTGAGCAGTTCTTC. Its translation is CASSEPSGGRSEQFF.

V gene TRBV6-6 combines with J gene TRBJ2-7; weak D call: TRBD1 (6 bases). Germline V gene lookup returns CDR1 MNHNY and CDR2 SVGAGI (reference sequence). The CDR3 spans 15 residues. Trimming left V 6 bases short and J 1 base short, with 16 bases between. This chain's CDR3 is CASSRDRPRSYEQYF. The CDR3, as DNA: TGTGCCAGCAGCCGAGACAGGCCTAGGTCCTACGAGCAGTACTTC.